Following are 20 T cell receptor beta chains from one sample sequenced in a study of OX40 agonist ivuxolimab in advanced cancers. Sequencing used immunoSEQ multiplex PCR; TCRdb keeps in-frame clones, though not all of them. The sample includes approximately 48,000 clones, 60% to 80% of them seen just once. The specimen was CD4+ or CD8+ T cells sorted from blood, collected in a trial of the OX40 agonist ivuxolimab. The receptors were sampled from an adult with an advanced solid tumor such as melanoma, head and neck, liver or kidney cancer.

The rearrangement links TRBV5-8 to TRBJ2-3; 13 nucleotides line up with TRBD2. Germline-derived CDR1 and CDR2 are SGHTS and YDEGEE. Unmatched junction bases numbered 11, after V lost 4 bases and J lost 0 bases. CDR3 length: 19 amino acids. CDR3 DNA: TGTGCCAGCAGCACGGGACTAGCGGGACTGTCGATTAGCACAGATACGCAGTATTTT. It codes for CASSTGLAGLSISTDTQYF.

The J gene is TRBJ1-1, the V gene TRBV4-3, with 8 bases fitting TRBD1. Trimming at V came to 4 bases and at J to 1 base, leaving 8 bases not matched to a gene. The CDR3 is 16 residues long. The germline gives CDR1 LGHNA, CDR2 YSLEER. The CDR3 sequence: CASSPHPGQENTEAFF. The CDR3 bases are TGCGCCAGCAGCCCTCACCCGGGACAGGAGAACACTGAAGCTTTCTTT.

This rearrangement joins TRBV6-5 to TRBJ1-2, with TRBD1 matching 11 bases. The length of the CDR3 is 16 residues. Per the germline V gene, CDR1 is MNHEY and CDR2 is SVGAGI. Germline trimming cut 1 base from V and 6 bases from J; bases unmatched to any gene: 7. The CDR3 protein is CASSYLSGTGGDGYTF. The CDR3 nucleotides read TGTGCCAGCAGTTACTTATCCGGGACAGGGGGGGATGGCTACACCTTC.

V is TRBV6-6 and J is TRBJ2-7; weak D call: TRBD1 (7 bases). The CDR3 consists of 16 residues. V dropped 0 bases and J dropped 1 base, with 13 bases sitting between them. Germline V gene lookup returns CDR1 MNHNY and CDR2 SVGAGI (reference sequence). The CDR3 here is CASSYSGGQTSYEQYF. CDR3 sequence (DNA): TGTGCCAGCAGTTACTCCGGGGGACAGACTTCCTACGAGCAGTACTTC.

This sequence joins TRBV5-8 and TRBJ1-5; no firm D call. The length of the CDR3 is 13 residues. Trimming took 2 bases from V and 1 from J, leaving 4 bases between them. Per germline, CDR1 SGHTS and CDR2 YDEGEE. CDR3 amino acids: CASSLGSNQPQHF. The CDR3 DNA reads as TGTGCCAGCAGCTTAGGGAGCAATCAGCCCCAGCATTTT.

This sequence joins TRBV15 and TRBJ2-5; D is unclear. V dropped 2 bases and J dropped 4 bases, with 5 bases sitting between them. The CDR3 has 12 residues. The germline gives CDR1 LNHNV, CDR2 YYDKDF (reference sequence). This CDR3 reads CATSRPLETQYF. The DNA for the CDR3 is TGTGCCACCAGCAGACCCCTAGAGACCCAGTACTTC. The full variable domain, rest sourced from reference TRBV15 and TRBJ2-5, is DAMVIQNPRYQVTQFGKPVTLSCSQTLNHNVMYWYQQKSSQAPKLLFHYYDKDFNNEADTPDNFQSRRPNTSFCFLDIRSPGLGDTAMYLCATSRPLETQYFGPGTRLLVL.

The chain has TRBV18 and TRBJ1-5; the match to TRBD1 covers 7 bases. Looked up from germline, CDR1 is KGHSH and CDR2 is LQKENI. The CDR3 sequence is 14 residues long. The V segment lost 6 bases and the J segment 4 bases; nucleotides outside the gene matches: 6. CDR3 sequence reads: CASSPGQENQPQHF. CDR3 coding DNA: TGTGCCAGCTCTCCCGGACAGGAGAATCAGCCCCAGCATTTT.

The V and J genes are TRBV9 and TRBJ2-5; D call uncertain. The CDR3 loop spans 13 amino acids. Germline V gene lookup returns CDR1 SGDLS and CDR2 YYNGEE. The V end was cut by 3 bases, the J end by 2 bases, with 8 bases between. This chain's CDR3 is CASSARMQETQYF. The CDR3, as DNA: TGTGCCAGCAGCGCCCGGATGCAAGAGACCCAGTACTTC.

The V gene is TRBV5-1, the J gene TRBJ2-7; 14 bases agree with TRBD2. The CDR3 runs to 15 residues. The junction had 3 bases not matched to a gene; V was cut back by 3 bases and J by 4 bases. Germline CDR1 reads SGHRS; CDR2 reads YFSETQ. CDR3 loop: CASSWGTSGGYEQYF. The CDR3, as DNA: TGCGCCAGCAGCTGGGGGACTAGCGGGGGATACGAGCAGTACTTC.

The chain is built from TRBV7-2 and TRBJ1-2, with unresolved D. Germline loops: CDR1 SGHTA, CDR2 FQGNSA. The V gene lost 5 bases and the J gene lost 7 bases, with 17 bases spanning the gap. CDR3 length: 14 residues. The CDR3, as DNA: TGTGCCAGCAGCCAAGAGCGTCTTGTTGGTGGCTACACCTTC. Its translation: CASSQERLVGGYTF.

The rearrangement links TRBV18 to TRBJ2-1; TRBD1 agrees at 7 bases. The ends lost 3 bases at V and 6 bases at J; junction bases unmatched: 8. The V gene's germline CDR1 is KGHSH and CDR2 LQKENI. CDR3 size: 15 residues. The CDR3 reads CASSPRSTGANEQFF. The CDR3 nucleotides read TGTGCCAGCTCACCGCGATCAACAGGGGCCAATGAGCAGTTCTTC. The whole variable domain, filled in from reference TRBV18 and TRBJ2-1, reads NAGVMQNPRHLVRRRGQEARLRCSPMKGHSHVYWYRQLPEEGLKFMVYLQKENIIDESGMPKERFSAEFPKEGPSILRIQQVVRGDSAAYFCASSPRSTGANEQFFGPGTRLTVL.

The chain links TRBV18 to TRBJ2-7; 10 bases align to TRBD1. The CDR3 runs 16 residues. Germline CDR1 and CDR2: KGHSH and LQKENI. V was pared by 6 bases and J by 2 bases, with 10 bases of the junction left unmatched. The CDR3 spells CASSQRPGQGPYEQYF. The DNA for the CDR3 is TGTGCCAGCTCTCAAAGGCCGGGACAGGGGCCCTACGAGCAGTACTTC.

This chain connects TRBV6-1 to TRBJ2-7, with D perhaps given as TRBD1 or TRBD2 (5 bases each). V was pared by 6 bases and J by 2 bases, with 14 bases between. The CDR3 has 14 amino acids. From germline, CDR1 is MNHNS and CDR2 SASEGT. The CDR3 DNA is TGTGCCAGCAGCGCCCGGGACCAAGCCTACGAGCAGTACTTC. It codes for CASSARDQAYEQYF.

The chain couples TRBV14 to TRBJ2-7; D uncertain. The CDR3 is 15 residues long. Germline V CDR1 and CDR2: SGHDN, FVKESK. V was trimmed by 1 base and J by 4 bases, leaving 14 bases between them. The CDR3 DNA follows: TGTGCCAGCAGCCAAGCTAGGACGGTGGGTTACGAGCAGTACTTC. Translated: CASSQARTVGYEQYF. Drawing the rest from reference TRBV14 and TRBJ2-7, the complete variable domain is EAGVTQFPSHSVIEKGQTVTLRCDPISGHDNLYWYRRVMGKEIKFLLHFVKESKQDESGMPNNRFLAERTGGTYSTLKVQPAELEDSGVYFCASSQARTVGYEQYFGPGTRLTVT.

This clone was seen only once. The rearrangement links TRBV5-1 to TRBJ1-2; 8 nucleotides line up with TRBD1. The length of the CDR3 is 15 residues. Unmatched junction bases numbered 13, after V lost 4 bases and J lost 8 bases. Germline CDR1 is SGHRS and CDR2 is YFSETQ. In DNA form, the CDR3 reads TGCGCCAGCAGCGGTGGCATGACAGGGGCGGGCGGCTACACCTTC. Translation: CASSGGMTGAGGYTF.

The chain carries TRBV2 and TRBJ1-2; no reliable D call. The V and J ends lost 9 bases and 4 bases respectively, with 21 bases between them. Per germline, CDR1 SNHLY and CDR2 FYNNEI. The CDR3 has 15 amino acids. The CDR3 DNA reads TGTGCCAGTCTTACGGATACCCACCGGACCTATGGCTACACCTTC. Residues: CASLTDTHRTYGYTF.

The rearrangement joins TRBV19 to TRBJ2-3; TRBD2 matches 9 bases. Germline V lookup: CDR1 LNHDA, CDR2 SQIVND (reference sequence). The junction had 6 bases not matched to a gene; V was cut back by 4 bases and J by 4 bases. CDR3 length: 15 amino acids. CDR3 DNA: TGTGCCAGTAGTAACAGCGGGAGGTGGGCAGATACGCAGTATTTT. Translation: CASSNSGRWADTQYF.

The chain couples TRBV28 to TRBJ2-7; 11 nucleotides match TRBD2. In germline, CDR1 is MDHEN, CDR2 SYDVKM. Trimming took 10 bases from V and 3 from J; bases not matched to a gene: 8. The CDR3 has 14 residues. DNA for the CDR3: TGTGCCACTATCCGTGGACTAGCGGGCTACGAGCAGTACTTC. Encoded protein: CATIRGLAGYEQYF.

In nucleotides, the CDR3 is TGTGCCAGCAGCGCGAACACCGGGGAGCTGTTTTTT. Translating it yields CASSANTGELFF. The chain uses TRBV5-6 and TRBJ2-2; the D is unclear. The CDR3 extends over 12 amino acids. The germline CDR1 and CDR2 sequences are SGHDT and YYEEEE. V dropped 4 bases and J dropped 0 bases, with 1 base sitting between them.

V and J are TRBV5-1 and TRBJ2-3; no clear D. Trimming removed 3 bases at V and 4 bases at J, with 15 bases between. This CDR3 is built from 15 residues. Germline CDR1 and CDR2: SGHRS and YFSETQ. The CDR3 reads CASSYTGVVADTQYF. CDR3 DNA sequence: TGCGCCAGCAGCTATACTGGCGTAGTGGCAGATACGCAGTATTTT.